This T cell receptor beta chain was recovered during a study of blood T cell repertoires in COVID-19. Across the study: Nucleic acid was either cDNA or gDNA, and it came from T cells, B-cell-depleted T cells, or PBMCs.

Germline CDR1 and CDR2: SEHNR and FQNEAQ (reference sequence). The CDR3 is 16 residues long. V lost 0 bases, J lost 1 base, and 12 bases lay in between. The table came from immunoSEQ multiplex PCR; TCRdb's copy has only in-frame clones and leaves some out. The sample has 87,000 or so clones; over 80% are singletons. The chain uses TRBV7-9 and TRBJ1-1; maybe TRBD1 (5 bases). This clonotype was obtained from a woman at least 80 years old with active or convalescent COVID-19. Sequenced sample: peripheral blood. The CDR3 loop reads CASSLAGRGPNTEAFF. The DNA of the CDR3 is TGTGCCAGCAGCTTAGCGGGGAGGGGCCCGAACACTGAAGCTTTCTTT. The variable domain in full, with the rest retrieved from reference TRBV7-9 and TRBJ1-1, is DTGVSQNPRHKITKRGQNVTFRCDPISEHNRLYWYRQTLGQGPEFLTYFQNEAQLEKSRLLSDRFSAERPKGSFSTLEIQRTEQGDSAMYLCASSLAGRGPNTEAFFGQGTRLTVV.